The 32 T cell receptor beta chains reported below all come from one sample, sequenced in a study of blood T cell repertoires in COVID-19. The repertoire was sequenced with immunoSEQ multiplex PCR; TCRdb's copy has only in-frame clones and lacks some. The sample carries over 250,000 clones, about 89% recorded once. Sequenced sample: PBMCs or T cells enriched from blood (not recorded which). These receptors all stem from a woman younger than 35 who had recovered from COVID-19.

The chain couples TRBV19 to TRBJ1-2; 7 nucleotides match TRBD1. The germline V gene encodes CDR1 LNHDA and CDR2 SQIVND (reference sequence). This CDR3 spans 15 amino acids. Trimming removed 5 bases from V and 1 base from J; junction bases left unmatched: 7. The CDR3 DNA reads as TGTGCCAGTAGTCCACTCCGGGACAGTAACTATGGCTACACCTTC. Amino acids: CASSPLRDSNYGYTF.

The chain uses TRBV18 and TRBJ2-7, with D unclear. The length of the CDR3 is 14 residues. Germline CDR1 KGHSH, CDR2 LQKENI. The V end lost 1 base, the J end lost 2 bases, and 9 bases lay between the germline ends. The CDR3, as DNA: TGTGCCAGCTCACCACGGGCAGAGACCTACGAGCAGTACTTC. It is translated as CASSPRAETYEQYF. The whole variable domain, remainder taken from reference TRBV18 and TRBJ2-7, is NAGVMQNPRHLVRRRGQEARLRCSPMKGHSHVYWYRQLPEEGLKFMVYLQKENIIDESGMPKERFSAEFPKEGPSILRIQQVVRGDSAAYFCASSPRAETYEQYFGPGTRLTVT.

The chain employs TRBV30 and TRBJ2-7, with 9 nucleotides matching TRBD2. The length of the CDR3 is 16 residues. Germline values: CDR1 GTSNPN, CDR2 SVGIG (reference sequence). Trimming at V came to 2 bases and at J to 3 bases, leaving 11 bases not matched to a gene. CDR3 nucleotide sequence: TGTGCCTGGAGTTATCTAGGACTAGCGAGAGGCTACGAGCAGTACTTC. Translating gives CAWSYLGLARGYEQYF.

In DNA, the CDR3 is TGTGCCACCCGCCACGTACAGAGTAGCACAGATACGCAGTATTTT. Translating it yields CATRHVQSSTDTQYF. The V and J genes are TRBV10-3 and TRBJ2-3; no reliable D call. Germline CDR1 and CDR2: ENHRY and SYGVKD. The CDR3 covers 15 residues. The V end lost 10 bases, the J end lost 0 bases, and 17 bases lay between the germline ends.

This clone occurred once. The chain has TRBV4-1 and TRBJ1-1; D call uncertain. The CDR3 sequence is 13 residues long. With 6 bases removed from V and 1 base from J, the gap between germline ends came to 9 bases. Germline lookup yields CDR1 MGHRA and CDR2 YSYEKL. Here the CDR3 DNA reads TGCGCCAGCAGACTGAGCCAGAACACTGAAGCTTTCTTT. Amino acids: CASRLSQNTEAFF.

The V call is TRBV7-8, the J call TRBJ2-1; D is unresolved. Germline V gene lookup returns CDR1 SGHVS and CDR2 FQNEAQ. The CDR3 consists of 11 residues. V was clipped by 3 bases and J by 10 bases, with 7 bases between them. The CDR3 protein is CASSFAEEQFF. CDR3 DNA: TGTGCCAGCAGCTTTGCGGAAGAGCAGTTCTTC.

This clone has a count of ten or more. The rearrangement joins TRBV6-1 to TRBJ1-2; the match to TRBD1 covers 9 bases. The germline V gene encodes CDR1 MNHNS and CDR2 SASEGT. This CDR3 comprises 17 residues. V trimming: 2 bases; J trimming: 5 bases; junction bases outside the gene matches: 12. The CDR3 spells CASSEMIGQGRGYGYTF. The CDR3 DNA is TGTGCCAGCAGTGAAATGATCGGACAGGGGAGGGGATATGGCTACACCTTC.

The V call is TRBV19, the J call TRBJ1-1, with D unclear. This CDR3 spans 12 amino acids. CDR1 is LNHDA, CDR2 SQIVND, per germline (reference sequence). Trimming left V 3 bases short and J 11 bases short, with 13 bases between. CDR3 in DNA: TGTGCCAGTAGTATTTATGAGGGATCCGCTTTCTTT. Translated: CASSIYEGSAFF.

The CDR3 region is CSVEGRGLSSYNEQFF. DNA for the CDR3: TGCAGCGTTGAAGGTAGGGGGCTCAGCTCCTACAATGAGCAGTTCTTC. V usage is TRBV29-1 and J usage is TRBJ2-1; 7 positions match TRBD1. V was clipped by 1 base and J by 0 bases; unmatched bases: 6. Germline CDR1 is SQVTM and CDR2 is ANQGSEA. The length of the CDR3 is 16 residues.

The rearrangement uses TRBV11-3 and TRBJ2-5, with D perhaps matching TRBD1 (5 bases). V lost 5 bases and J lost 5, with 15 bases in between. Germline assignment: CDR1 SGHNT and CDR2 YENEEA. The CDR3 is 14 amino acids. The CDR3 loop is CASSHDSFRETQYF. The CDR3 DNA sequence: TGTGCCAGCAGCCACGACAGTTTCAGGGAGACCCAGTACTTC.

The V and J genes are TRBV25-1 and TRBJ1-6; D is uncertain. This CDR3 has 15 residues. Deletions cut 7 bases from V and 3 bases from J, with 13 bases between. The V gene's germline CDR1 is MGHDK and CDR2 SYGVNS. CDR3 DNA sequence: TGTGCCAGCATCTCCGGGGAAGTCTATAATTCACCCCTCCACTTT. Its protein product is CASISGEVYNSPLHF.

The chain uses TRBV11-2 and TRBJ2-7; D might be TRBD2 (5 bases). The CDR3 has 12 residues. V was pared by 4 bases and J by 2 bases, with 6 bases between. The germline CDR1 and CDR2 sequences are SGHAT and FQNNGV. CDR3 protein: CASSYGTYEQYF. The CDR3 coding sequence is TGTGCCAGCAGCTACGGGACCTACGAGCAGTACTTC.

This clone was recorded once. The V call is TRBV12-5, the J call TRBJ2-1; TRBD2 matches 14 bases. From germline, CDR1 is LGHNT and CDR2 FRNRAP. The CDR3 has 19 residues. With 2 bases clipped from V and 7 bases from J, the junction kept 13 bases outside the gene matches. The CDR3 here is CASGLTTRGLAGGWNEQFF. For the CDR3, the DNA is TGTGCTAGTGGTTTGACGACCAGAGGACTAGCGGGAGGTTGGAATGAGCAGTTCTTC.

The V gene is TRBV19, the J gene TRBJ1-1; 7 bases are shared with TRBD1. Germline values: CDR1 LNHDA, CDR2 SQIVND (reference sequence). V trimming: 5 bases; J trimming: 3 bases; junction bases outside the gene matches: 6. This CDR3 has 14 residues. The CDR3 loop is CASSPWTGHTEAFF. As DNA, the CDR3 is TGTGCCAGTAGTCCCTGGACAGGACACACTGAAGCTTTCTTT.

V and J are TRBV30 and TRBJ2-1; TRBD1 agrees at 7 bases. Germline loops: CDR1 GTSNPN, CDR2 SVGIG (reference sequence). V dropped 7 bases and J dropped 0; count of bases not matched to a gene: 6. This CDR3 has 14 amino acids. CDR3 sequence: CALQGLSSYNEQFF. The CDR3 nucleotides are TGTGCCTTACAGGGGTTGAGCTCCTACAATGAGCAGTTCTTC.

This clone came up a few times. This chain uses TRBV5-5 with TRBJ2-3; TRBD2 is a possible D gene (6 bases). Germline CDR1 and CDR2: SGHKS and YYEKEE (reference sequence). The CDR3 consists of 15 residues. V gave up 2 bases and J gave up 0 bases, with 10 bases separating them. CDR3 bases: TGTGCCAGCAGCTTTACCCGGGGGAGCACAGATACGCAGTATTTT. Its protein product is CASSFTRGSTDTQYF.

V is TRBV20-1 and J is TRBJ2-7; the match to TRBD1 covers 8 bases. Germline lookup yields CDR1 DFQATT and CDR2 SNEGSKA (reference sequence). With V trimmed by 3 bases and J by 0 bases, 7 bases remained unmatched. This CDR3 contains 15 residues. This CDR3 reads CSASKGDRFSYEQYF. As DNA, the CDR3 is TGCAGTGCTAGTAAAGGGGACAGGTTCTCCTACGAGCAGTACTTC.

This clone was seen only once. This rearrangement joins TRBV18 to TRBJ2-6; TRBD2 agrees at 8 bases. The ends lost 3 bases at V and 0 bases at J; junction bases unmatched: 10. Per the germline V gene, CDR1 is KGHSH and CDR2 is LQKENI. The CDR3 is 19 amino acids. CDR3 sequence reads: CASSPRRGADHSGANVLTF. CDR3 nucleotides: TGTGCCAGCTCACCGAGGCGGGGGGCCGACCACTCTGGGGCCAACGTCCTGACTTTC.

This chain joins TRBV5-1 and TRBJ1-1; D unclear. V lost 0 bases and J 5 bases, leaving 11 bases between the germline ends. Germline CDR1 is SGHRS and CDR2 is YFSETQ. This CDR3 spans 14 amino acids. The CDR3 sequence: CASSLATGSTEAFF. DNA of the CDR3: TGCGCCAGCAGCTTGGCCACGGGGAGTACTGAAGCTTTCTTT.

The V and J genes are TRBV5-1 and TRBJ2-2; 8 bases line up with TRBD1. The germline V gene has CDR1 SGHRS and CDR2 YFSETQ. The CDR3 contains 15 residues. Trimming cost V 0 bases and J 6 bases; bases outside gene matches: 4. The CDR3 DNA reads as TGCGCCAGCAGCTTGGGACAGGGGCTCGCCGGGGAGCTGTTTTTT. Amino acid sequence: CASSLGQGLAGELFF.

The chain links TRBV13 to TRBJ1-6; D not resolved. The germline V gene encodes CDR1 PRHDT and CDR2 FYEKMQ (reference sequence). The CDR3 consists of 15 residues. Deletions cut 6 bases from V and 8 bases from J, with 17 bases between. The CDR3 is CASRLNPAMDSPLHF. The CDR3 DNA reads TGTGCCAGCAGACTAAACCCGGCGATGGATTCACCCCTCCACTTT.

The chain joins TRBV6-2 or TRBV6-3 to TRBJ2-3, with 14 bases identical to TRBD2. J gave up 0 bases and V 2 bases, and 13 bases lay outside the gene matches. From germline, CDR1 is MNHEY and CDR2 SVGEGT. The CDR3 extends over 21 amino acids. CDR3 protein: CASSYPTRTSGGSLSTDTQYF. The CDR3 DNA reads TGTGCCAGCAGTTACCCCACCCGGACTAGCGGGGGGTCTCTCAGCACAGATACGCAGTATTTT.

This sequence joins TRBV7-3 and TRBJ2-7; 8 bases are a match to TRBD2. The CDR3 covers 14 residues. Germline CDR1 SGHTA, CDR2 FQGTGA. V was clipped by 1 base and J by 6 bases; unmatched bases: 5. The CDR3 DNA follows: TGTGCCAGCAGCTTAAGAGCGGGAGTAGGCGAGCAGTACTTC. This gives the protein CASSLRAGVGEQYF. The full variable domain, rest sourced from reference TRBV7-3 and TRBJ2-7, is GAGVSQTPSNKVTEKGKYVELRCDPISGHTALYWYRQSLGQGPEFLIYFQGTGAADDSGLPNDRFFAVRPEGSVSTLKIQRTERGDSAVYLCASSLRAGVGEQYFGPGTRLTVT.

The J gene is TRBJ2-7, the V gene TRBV9; maybe TRBD2 (6 bases). Per the germline V gene, CDR1 is SGDLS and CDR2 is YYNGEE. CDR3 size: 15 residues. Trimming took off 0 bases at V and 0 bases at J, with 10 bases between the two ends. The CDR3 nucleotides are TGTGCCAGCAGCGTAGGGGGGGAGCGCTCCTACGAGCAGTACTTC. As protein: CASSVGGERSYEQYF. Using reference TRBV9 and TRBJ2-7 for the parts outside the CDR3, the full variable domain is DSGVTQTPKHLITATGQRVTLRCSPRSGDLSVYWYQQSLDQGLQFLIQYYNGEERAKGNILERFSAQQFPDLHSELNLSSLELGDSALYFCASSVGGERSYEQYFGPGTRLTVT.

The chain is built from TRBV7-7 and TRBJ2-6; TRBD2 might be the D (6 bases). This CDR3 has 15 amino acids. Trimming cost V 5 bases and J 1 base, with 9 bases left between them. Germline V gene data show CDR1 as SSHAT and CDR2 as FNYEAQ (reference sequence). CDR3 protein: CASSPGGSGANVLTF. DNA for the CDR3: TGTGCCAGCAGCCCCGGGGGATCTGGGGCCAACGTCCTGACTTTC. The whole variable domain, filled in from reference TRBV7-7 and TRBJ2-6, reads GAGVSQSPRYKVTKRGQDVTLRCDPISSHATLYWYQQALGQGPEFLTYFNYEAQPDKSGLPSDRFSAERPEGSISTLTIQRTEQRDSAMYRCASSPGGSGANVLTFGAGSRLTVL.

The genes are TRBV15 and TRBJ2-7, with D perhaps matching TRBD1 (6 bases). Germline assignment: CDR1 LNHNV and CDR2 YYDKDF (reference sequence). The CDR3 extends over 16 amino acids. V lost 5 bases, J lost 2 bases, and 19 bases lay in between. The chain's CDR3 is CATSGPAGTRTYEQYF. Here the CDR3 DNA reads TGTGCCACCAGCGGACCCGCCGGGACAAGAACCTACGAGCAGTACTTC.

This clone was detected only once. This sequence joins TRBV5-1 and TRBJ1-2; 7 bases fit TRBD1. V trimming: 4 bases; J trimming: 4 bases; junction bases outside the gene matches: 10. The CDR3 covers 15 residues. Germline loops: CDR1 SGHRS, CDR2 YFSETQ. The CDR3 reads CASSPGRWDSYGYTF. The CDR3 nucleotides read TGCGCCAGCAGCCCCGGACGGTGGGACAGCTATGGCTACACCTTC.

This chain joins TRBV5-8 and TRBJ1-4, with TRBD1 identical over 7 bases. The CDR3 covers 17 residues. Germline CDR1 is SGHTS and CDR2 is YDEGEE. With 4 bases clipped from V and 0 bases from J, the junction kept 9 bases outside the gene matches. DNA for the CDR3: TGTGCCAGCAGCATGCACAGGGGCGACTCAACTAATGAAAAACTGTTTTTT. Residues: CASSMHRGDSTNEKLFF.

The V and J genes are TRBV28 and TRBJ1-1, with D hard to call. Germline loops: CDR1 MDHEN, CDR2 SYDVKM. The CDR3 is 15 amino acids. Trimming stripped 6 bases from V and 0 bases from J, with 14 bases between. In DNA, the CDR3 is TGTGCCAGCAGCCCCGTCCAGTCCCTGAACACTGAAGCTTTCTTT. Protein: CASSPVQSLNTEAFF.

The chain is built from TRBV5-3 and TRBJ2-1; 8 positions agree with TRBD1. TRBV5-3 is placed among ORFs of uncertain function. The CDR3 loop spans 15 amino acids. The trim removed 2 bases at V and 8 bases at J, leaving 9 bases unmatched. The CDR3 sequence: CARSFPGTGGHEQFF. CDR3 nucleotide sequence: TGTGCCAGAAGCTTCCCCGGAACAGGGGGGCATGAGCAGTTCTTC.

In this sample, this clone turned up once. This chain connects TRBV30 to TRBJ1-1; D not certain. The CDR3 spans 13 residues. V gave up 3 bases and J gave up 0 bases, with 8 bases separating them. CDR1 and CDR2 (germline): GTSNPN, SVGIG (reference sequence). The CDR3 DNA reads TGTGCCTGGAGACAGATTATGAACACTGAAGCTTTCTTT. Encoded protein: CAWRQIMNTEAFF.

J is TRBJ2-1 and V is TRBV5-1, with D maybe TRBD2 (6 bases). There are 14 residues in the CDR3. CDR1 is SGHRS, CDR2 YFSETQ, per germline. V dropped 6 bases and J dropped 5 bases, with 15 bases sitting between them. The CDR3 DNA reads as TGCGCCAGCACCGCGGGAAAAGGCCACAATGAGCAGTTCTTC. As protein: CASTAGKGHNEQFF.